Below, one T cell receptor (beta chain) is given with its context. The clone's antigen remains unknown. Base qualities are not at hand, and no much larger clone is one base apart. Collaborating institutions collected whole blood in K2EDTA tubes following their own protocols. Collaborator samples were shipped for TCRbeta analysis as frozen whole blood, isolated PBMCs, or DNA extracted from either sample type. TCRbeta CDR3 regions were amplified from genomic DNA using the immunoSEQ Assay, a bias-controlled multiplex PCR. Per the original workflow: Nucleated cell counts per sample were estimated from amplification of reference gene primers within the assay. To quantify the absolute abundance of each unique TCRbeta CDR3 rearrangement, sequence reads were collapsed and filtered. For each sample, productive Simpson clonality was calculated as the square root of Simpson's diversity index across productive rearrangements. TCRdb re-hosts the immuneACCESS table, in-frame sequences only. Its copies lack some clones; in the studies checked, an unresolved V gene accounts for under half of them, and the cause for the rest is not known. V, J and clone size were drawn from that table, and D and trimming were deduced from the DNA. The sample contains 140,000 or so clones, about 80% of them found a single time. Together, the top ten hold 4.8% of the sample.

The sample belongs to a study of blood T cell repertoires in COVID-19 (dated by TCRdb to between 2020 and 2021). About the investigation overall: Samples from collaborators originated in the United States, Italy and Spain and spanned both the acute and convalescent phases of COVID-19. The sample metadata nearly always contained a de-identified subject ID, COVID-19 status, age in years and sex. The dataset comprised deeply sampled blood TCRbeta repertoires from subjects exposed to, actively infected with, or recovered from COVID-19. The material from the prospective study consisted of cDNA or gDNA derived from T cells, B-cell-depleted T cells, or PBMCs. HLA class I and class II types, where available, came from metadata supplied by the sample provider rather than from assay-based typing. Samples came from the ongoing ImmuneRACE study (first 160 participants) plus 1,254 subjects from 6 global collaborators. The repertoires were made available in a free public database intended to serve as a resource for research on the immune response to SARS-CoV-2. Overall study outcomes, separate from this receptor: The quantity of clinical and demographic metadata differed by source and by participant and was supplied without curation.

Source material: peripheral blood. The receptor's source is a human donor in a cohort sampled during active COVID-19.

The bases read TGTGCCAGTAGTGTCTGGGGAGGGCTCCAAGAGACCCAGTACTTC. Its amino acids are CASSVWGGLQETQYF. The rearrangement combines TRBV19 with TRBJ2-5; 7 middle bases align to TRBD2. V ends up 5 bases short and J 1 base short, with an unmatched junction base count of 7. The germline V gene (reference sequence) specifies LNHDA as CDR1 and SQIVND as CDR2. Inclusive of the bounding cysteine and phenylalanine, the CDR3 is 15 residues long. Just the 45-base CDR3 DNA is kept, in frame starting at base 1. With the rest looked up from the reference TRBV19 and TRBJ2-5 genes rather than sequenced, the full variable domain is DGGITQSPKYLFRKEGQNVTLSCEQNLNHDAMYWYRQDPGQGLRLIYYSQIVNDFQKGDIAEGYSVSREKKESFPLTVTSAQKNPTAFYLCASSVWGGLQETQYFGPGTRLLVL.